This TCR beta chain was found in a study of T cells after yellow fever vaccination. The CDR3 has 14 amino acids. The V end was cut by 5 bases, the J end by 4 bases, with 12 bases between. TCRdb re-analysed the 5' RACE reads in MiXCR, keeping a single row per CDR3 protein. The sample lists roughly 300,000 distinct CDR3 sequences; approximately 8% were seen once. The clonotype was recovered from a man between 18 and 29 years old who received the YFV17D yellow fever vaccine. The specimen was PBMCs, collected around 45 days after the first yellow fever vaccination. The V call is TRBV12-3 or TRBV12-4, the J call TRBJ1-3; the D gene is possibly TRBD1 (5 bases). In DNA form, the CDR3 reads TGTGCCAGCAGTCCGGCGGGGCGCGGAAACACCATATATTTT. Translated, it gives CASSPAGRGNTIYF.